Listed below are T cell receptor beta chains from one sample, sequenced in a study of T-cell reconstitution after alpha-beta-depleted transplantation in children. In TCRdb, the PCR reads were re-called with MiXCR into one record per CDR3 protein. The sample consists of some 9,700 distinct CDR3 sequences, approximately 14% of them appearing once. The material was PBMCs, mostly from graft donor cells, obtained 60 days after TCRalphabeta/CD19-depleted stem cell transplant. The receptor source for this set is a male patient younger than 18 who had a stem cell transplant for acute lymphoblastic leukemia, so the T cells may come from the graft donor. Both conserved end residues are part of each CDR3. The order of the fields is D gene, V gene, J gene, clone size, CDR3 DNA, CDR3 protein. The D gene is left open where the match is weak. A clone size is listed for some rows: how often the clone was seen (once, few, many), or a class if it is expanded.

TRBD1	TRBV3-1	TRBJ1-2	many	TGTGCCAGCAGCCAAGATCCACAGGGGGCTGGGTATGGCTACACCTTC	CASSQDPQGAGYGYTF
.	TRBV28	TRBJ1-3	many	TGTGCCACCTCGACGGGACCCTATAAGCACACCATATATTTT	CATSTGPYKHTIYF
.	TRBV7-8	TRBJ1-5	large	TGTGCCAGCAGCTGGGAGGCCAATATCAATCAGCCCCAGCATTTT	CASSWEANINQPQHF
.	TRBV5-8	TRBJ2-2	many	TGTGCCAGCAGCCCTTTTCGCGCGAACACCGGGGAGCTGTTTTTT	CASSPFRANTGELFF
TRBD2	TRBV10-3	TRBJ2-7	many	TGTGCCATTTCGACTAGCGGGAGGGCCACCGAGCAGTACTTC	CAISTSGRATEQYF
.	TRBV19	TRBJ1-5	many	TGTGCCAGTAGTATAGTGGGGGGCGGTCAGCCCCAGCATTTT	CASSIVGGGQPQHF
.	TRBV18	TRBJ1-1	medium-sized	TGTGCCAGCTCATCGACAGTCGACACTGAAGCTTTCTTT	CASSSTVDTEAFF
.	TRBV7-9	TRBJ2-3	many	TGTGCCAGCAGCTTCCCCAGCGGCACAGATACGCAGTATTTT	CASSFPSGTDTQYF
.	TRBV10-3	TRBJ1-5	many	TGTGCCATCAGTGAGGTGGGGTTCAATCAGCCCCAGCATTTT	CAISEVGFNQPQHF
.	TRBV5-1	TRBJ1-1	.	TGCGCCAGCAGCTTGGAGCCGACAGCAGACACTGAAGCTTTCTTT	CASSLEPTADTEAFF
.	TRBV11-2	TRBJ2-7	many	TGTGCCAGCAGCTTAGGACCTAGGTACGAGCAGTACTTC	CASSLGPRYEQYF
TRBD1	TRBV12-3/TRBV12-4	TRBJ1-2	few	TGTGCCTTCAGTTTAGATGGCCGGGGAAGACAGGGCTATAACTATGGCTACACCTTC	CAFSLDGRGRQGYNYGYTF
.	TRBV20-1	TRBJ1-1	.	TGCAGTGCTAGAGATCCGATGAACACTGAAGCTTTCTTT	CSARDPMNTEAFF
TRBD2	TRBV12-3/TRBV12-4	TRBJ2-3	large	TGTGCCAGCAGCCCTGGTCTAGCGGCTCAGTGGTACACAGATACGCAGTATTTT	CASSPGLAAQWYTDTQYF
TRBD1	TRBV12-3/TRBV12-4	TRBJ2-7	many	TGTGCCAGCAGTTTAATCGGGACAGGTTACGTGCAGTACTTC	CASSLIGTGYVQYF
.	TRBV4-3	TRBJ2-3	many	TGCGCCAGCAGCCAAGATCCCCCATCTAGCACAGATACGCAGTATTTT	CASSQDPPSSTDTQYF
.	TRBV7-2	TRBJ1-1	once	TGTGCCAGCAGCCTGAAGGGGCAGAGGAACACTGAAGCTTTCTTT	CASSLKGQRNTEAFF
.	TRBV7-9	TRBJ2-7	many	TGTGCCAGCAGCTTAACGGGTGGGTCCGGCGAGCAGTACTTC	CASSLTGGSGEQYF
TRBD2	TRBV3-1	TRBJ2-2	.	TGTGCCAGCTGCACTCACAATTCCCGGACTAGACAAACCGGGGAGCTGTTTTTT	CASCTHNSRTRQTGELFF
.	TRBV3-1	TRBJ1-4	many	TGTGCCAGCCCCCTCCCTCGAGCAGGATCCAATGAAAAACTGTTTTTT	CASPLPRAGSNEKLFF
.	TRBV5-4	TRBJ1-1	many	TGTGCCAGCAGCTTTCGGGGGGCGGCCACTGAAGCTTTCTTT	CASSFRGAATEAFF
.	TRBV12-3/TRBV12-4	TRBJ1-2	many	TGTGCCAGCAGAGCCTATAACTATGGCTACACCTTC	CASRAYNYGYTF
.	TRBV18	TRBJ2-1	many	TGTGCCAGCTCCCCCTTTAGCTCCTACAATGAGCAGTTCTTC	CASSPFSSYNEQFF
.	TRBV20-1	TRBJ1-1	medium-sized	TGCAGTGCTAGAGAGGTCGCAGCTATGAACACTGAAGCTTTCTTT	CSAREVAAMNTEAFF
TRBD1	TRBV11-2	TRBJ1-3	many	TGTGCCAGCAGCTCATCCGGGACAGGGTCGCACACCATATATTTT	CASSSSGTGSHTIYF
.	TRBV25-1	TRBJ1-4	many	TGTGCCAGCAGTTTTGGACTTAAGAATAATGAAAAACTGTTTTTT	CASSFGLKNNEKLFF
.	TRBV29-1	TRBJ2-1	many	TGCAGCGTCGGGGGTGGCTCGGGCTCCTACAATGAGCAGTTCTTC	CSVGGGSGSYNEQFF
.	TRBV5-6	TRBJ1-4	many	TGTGCCAGCAGCTTGAGACGGGAAAAACTGTTTTTT	CASSLRREKLFF
.	TRBV29-1	TRBJ1-1	many	TGCAGCGCTGAGGGGAAGGGGCTAATGAACACTGAAGCTTTCTTT	CSAEGKGLMNTEAFF
.	TRBV7-9	TRBJ1-2	many	TGTGCCAGCAGCCCATTACGTCCTTCGAGAGGCTACACCTTC	CASSPLRPSRGYTF
.	TRBV28	TRBJ2-7	many	TGTGCCAGCAGTCCCAGACTGATCTACGAGCAGTACTTC	CASSPRLIYEQYF
.	TRBV2	TRBJ2-5	few	TGTGCCAGGTCTCCGGGAGCCCAAGAGACCCAGTACTTC	CARSPGAQETQYF
.	TRBV24-1	TRBJ2-3	.	TGTGCCACCACTGGCCGGAATGGGGCAGATACGCAGTATTTT	CATTGRNGADTQYF
TRBD1	TRBV29-1	TRBJ2-3	.	TGCAGCGTTGAGGACAGGGGCACAGATACGCAGTATTTT	CSVEDRGTDTQYF
TRBD2	TRBV5-1	TRBJ2-7	many	TGCGCCAGCAGCTTGGTTCCGGGACTAGCTAACGAGCAGTACTTC	CASSLVPGLANEQYF
.	TRBV7-9	TRBJ1-2	many	TGTGCCAGCAGCCCCCGGCGGAACGGCTTCGATGGCTACACCTTC	CASSPRRNGFDGYTF
.	TRBV7-2	TRBJ1-2	many	TGTGCCAGCAGCTTAGGATTCTATGGCTACACCTTC	CASSLGFYGYTF
.	TRBV11-2	TRBJ2-3	many	TGTGCCAGCAGCTTACGAGCGGTAGGCGGTACAGATACGCAGTATTTT	CASSLRAVGGTDTQYF
.	TRBV7-9	TRBJ1-2	many	TGTGCCAGCATCCGGCAGACAGGACGTTATGGCTACACCTTC	CASIRQTGRYGYTF
.	TRBV5-1	TRBJ1-3	many	TGCGCCAGCAGCTTGGTCACAGGGCCCCGCTCTGGAAACACCATATATTTT	CASSLVTGPRSGNTIYF
.	TRBV12-3/TRBV12-4	TRBJ2-7	many	TGTGCCAGCAGCCCAGGATGGGCCGGCTCCTACGAGCAGTACTTC	CASSPGWAGSYEQYF
.	TRBV20-1	TRBJ2-1	many	TGCAGTGCCAAGAGGAGGGGGAGCGAGCAGTTCTTC	CSAKRRGSEQFF
.	TRBV19	TRBJ2-2	.	TGTGCCAGTAGTATCCCCGGGCGGGCAGGGAGCACCGGGGAGCTGTTTTTT	CASSIPGRAGSTGELFF
TRBD1	TRBV27	TRBJ1-2	.	TGTGCCAGCAGTTTAGCGGGACAGGGGGTGGGCTACACCTTC	CASSLAGQGVGYTF